Listed here are 27 T cell receptor beta chains from one sample, sequenced in a study of shared clonotypes between healthy human individuals. The method was immunoSEQ multiplex PCR; TCRdb's version includes in-frame clones alone and lacks a portion of them. The data hold more than 500,000 clones, with 95% to 97% observed a single time. Sequencing was carried out using naive CD4+ T cells sorted from blood. The subset is: CD45RA+ positively selected. The receptors stem from a woman aged 25 to 39 in good health.

The V and J genes are TRBV27 and TRBJ2-3; TRBD2 aligns across 15 bases. Germline V gene data show CDR1 as MNHEY and CDR2 as SMNVEV (reference sequence). The CDR3 has 17 residues. After removal of 7 bases from V and 4 bases from J, the junction contained 9 bases not matched to a gene. DNA for the CDR3: TGTGCCAGCAATCCCGGACTAGCGGGAGGGCTGGCAGATACGCAGTATTTT. This translates into CASNPGLAGGLADTQYF.

J is TRBJ2-3 and V is TRBV28; tentative D call: TRBD1 (6 bases). The V end was cut by 1 base, the J end by 9 bases, with 14 bases between. The CDR3 sequence is 14 residues long. Germline CDR1 reads MDHEN; CDR2 reads SYDVKM. CDR3 DNA: TGTGCCAGCAGTTTATTACAGGGCCGTTGGACGCAGTATTTT. This sequence encodes CASSLLQGRWTQYF.

The genes are TRBV6-1 and TRBJ2-7; TRBD1 aligns across 8 bases. The CDR3 consists of 15 residues. V lost 7 bases and J lost 4; bases outside the gene matches: 12. The germline CDR1 and CDR2 sequences are MNHNS and SASEGT. In DNA, the CDR3 is TGTGCCAGCACCCAGGGACAGGTGGGCTTATACGAGCAGTACTTC. Translating it yields CASTQGQVGLYEQYF.

The gene calls are TRBV19 and TRBJ1-2; 10 nucleotides line up with TRBD1. The CDR3 sequence is 15 residues long. The V gene end was trimmed by 5 bases and the J gene end by 8 bases; junction bases not matched to a gene: 11. Germline lookup yields CDR1 LNHDA and CDR2 SQIVND (reference sequence). DNA for the CDR3: TGTGCCAGTAGTTCCGGGGACAGGGGTTGGGGCGGCTACACCTTC. The encoded protein is CASSSGDRGWGGYTF.

V is TRBV7-9 and J is TRBJ2-7; D is unresolved. The CDR3 length is 14 residues. V lost 1 base and J lost 5, with 12 bases in between. Germline CDR1 is SEHNR and CDR2 is FQNEAQ (reference sequence). The CDR3, as DNA: TGTGCCAGCAGCTTAGGTTCCAGCCCGAACGAGCAGTACTTC. Translated: CASSLGSSPNEQYF.

The V gene is TRBV4-1, the J gene TRBJ2-3; 8 bases are shared with TRBD2. CDR1 MGHRA and CDR2 YSYEKL come from the germline V gene. V lost 0 bases and J lost 4; bases outside the gene matches: 15. The CDR3 totals 19 residues. The CDR3 reads CASSQERGTSGGSPDTQYF. The CDR3 DNA follows: TGCGCCAGCAGCCAAGAAAGGGGAACTAGCGGAGGGAGCCCAGATACGCAGTATTTT.

The chain uses TRBV6-1 and TRBJ2-1, with a weak D call TRBD2 (6 bases). V gave up 6 bases and J gave up 10 bases, with 19 bases separating them. Germline V gives CDR1 MNHNS, CDR2 SASEGT. The CDR3 runs 14 residues. The CDR3 nucleotides are TGTGCCAGCAGAGATAATAGCTTGGGACTCGAGCAGTTCTTC. Protein product: CASRDNSLGLEQFF.

This clone was picked up one time. This chain's CDR3 is CASSPGQGSEQYF. In DNA, the CDR3 is TGTGCCAGCAGTCCGGGACAGGGTTCCGAGCAGTACTTC. V is TRBV28 and J is TRBJ2-5, with 9 bases lining up with TRBD1. The assigned J gene may be wrong: the sequence end matches TRBJ2-7 better. Germline values: CDR1 MDHEN, CDR2 SYDVKM. The CDR3 contains 13 residues.

The V call is TRBV6-5, the J call TRBJ2-7, with 9 bases matching TRBD1. Germline CDR1 and CDR2: MNHEY and SVGAGI. V shed 6 bases, J shed 2 bases, and the junction held 8 bases outside the gene matches. The CDR3 is made up of 15 amino acids. As DNA, the CDR3 is TGTGCCAGCAGGGCCAGTGGGACAGGGACCTACGAGCAGTACTTC. This gives the protein CASRASGTGTYEQYF.

This clone was picked up one time. The genes are TRBV28 and TRBJ1-6, with D perhaps TRBD1 (5 bases). Per the germline V gene, CDR1 is MDHEN and CDR2 is SYDVKM. The CDR3 covers 16 residues. The germline V and J ends were trimmed by 3 bases and 2 bases, with 11 bases remaining between them. CDR3 DNA sequence: TGTGCCAGCAGTTTGGTGGGGGGGACCTATAATTCACCCCTCCACTTT. Its protein product is CASSLVGGTYNSPLHF.

As DNA, the CDR3 is TGTGCCAGCAGCTTGGCCGGGAGTGGGGAAAACATTCAGTACTTC. Translation gives CASSLAGSGENIQYF. The chain combines TRBV5-6 with TRBJ2-4, with D possibly being TRBD2 (6 bases). Trimming took 0 bases from V and 5 from J, leaving 12 bases between them. CDR1 is SGHDT and CDR2 is YYEEEE in the germline V gene. This CDR3 is 15 amino acids long.

The sample holds one count of this clone. The chain couples TRBV30 to TRBJ2-1; TRBD2 matches 7 bases. Germline V gene lookup returns CDR1 GTSNPN and CDR2 SVGIG (reference sequence). This CDR3 region has 12 residues. In nucleotides, the CDR3 is TGTGCTTCGGGGGTAAGGGGAGGGGAGCAGTTCTTC. It specifies CASGVRGGEQFF.

This chain connects TRBV9 to TRBJ2-5; possibly TRBD1 for D (6 bases). Germline CDR1 and CDR2: SGDLS and YYNGEE. V lost 6 bases and J lost 2, with 17 bases in between. The CDR3 contains 15 residues. CDR3 nucleotide sequence: TGTGCCAGCACACGACAATCGAGGGGGCAAGAGACCCAGTACTTC. This gives the protein CASTRQSRGQETQYF.

This chain connects TRBV5-4 to TRBJ2-7; D not resolved. This CDR3 comprises 14 residues. The germline gives CDR1 SGHNT, CDR2 YYREEE (reference sequence). The V and J ends lost 0 bases and 6 bases respectively, with 13 bases between them. CDR3 loop: CASSLANVGIEQYF. The CDR3 DNA reads as TGTGCCAGCAGCTTGGCCAACGTGGGTATCGAGCAGTACTTC.

The chain has TRBV25-1 and TRBJ1-4, with 9 bases fitting TRBD1. Germline V gene sequence: CDR1 MGHDK, CDR2 SYGVNS. This CDR3 comprises 14 residues. V was pared by 8 bases and J by 7 bases, with 8 bases of the junction left unmatched. The CDR3 nucleotides read TGTGCCAGCGGGACCGGGACAGGGTTTGAAAAACTGTTTTTT. This sequence encodes CASGTGTGFEKLFF.

The chain has TRBV18 and TRBJ1-5; D remains unclear. V dropped 2 bases and J dropped 1 base, with 9 bases sitting between them. The CDR3 totals 15 residues. Germline CDR1 and CDR2: KGHSH and LQKENI. CDR3 nucleotides: TGTGCCAGCTCACCAGCTCGTTCGAGCAATCAGCCCCAGCATTTT. This encodes CASSPARSSNQPQHF.

V is TRBV5-1 and J is TRBJ2-2; D not resolved. Trimming removed 3 bases from V and 2 bases from J, with 11 bases in between. Germline-derived CDR1 and CDR2 are SGHRS and YFSETQ. There are 15 residues in the CDR3. The CDR3 DNA reads as TGCGCCAGCAGCTCAACCGGAAAAAACACCGGGGAGCTGTTTTTT. Translated: CASSSTGKNTGELFF.

This chain uses TRBV5-1 with TRBJ2-7; 8 bases are a match to TRBD1. This CDR3 spans 14 amino acids. Trimming at V came to 4 bases and at J to 7 bases, leaving 10 bases not matched to a gene. The germline V gene encodes CDR1 SGHRS and CDR2 YFSETQ. The CDR3 reads CASSPQTGAEEQYF. The CDR3, as DNA: TGCGCCAGCAGCCCGCAGACAGGGGCGGAAGAGCAGTACTTC. Supplemented by reference TRBV5-1 and TRBJ2-7, the full variable domain reads KAGVTQTPRYLIKTRGQQVTLSCSPISGHRSVSWYQQTPGQGLQFLFEYFSETQRNKGNFPGRFSGRQFSNSRSEMNVSTLELGDSALYLCASSPQTGAEEQYFGPGTRLTVT.

V is TRBV7-6 and J is TRBJ2-1; weak D call: TRBD2 (6 bases). The germline gives CDR1 SGHVS, CDR2 FNYEAQ. This CDR3 spans 16 amino acids. V was clipped by 5 bases and J by 6 bases, with 20 bases between them. CDR3 sequence: CASSPMEGLAGNEQFF. In DNA, the CDR3 is TGTGCCAGCAGCCCGATGGAGGGCCTTGCGGGCAATGAGCAGTTCTTC.

The rearrangement joins TRBV29-1 to TRBJ2-1, with D uncertain. V was shortened by 1 base and J by 0 bases, with 13 bases between the two germline ends. This CDR3 contains 16 residues. The germline V gene has CDR1 SQVTM and CDR2 ANQGSEA. CDR3 sequence (DNA): TGCAGCGTTGAAGGAGGACCGAGATCCTCCTACAATGAGCAGTTCTTC. It yields the protein CSVEGGPRSSYNEQFF.

The chain has TRBV27 and TRBJ2-3, with 8 bases matching TRBD1. Germline V gene sequence: CDR1 MNHEY, CDR2 SMNVEV (reference sequence). Trimming removed 6 bases from V and 1 base from J; junction bases left unmatched: 9. The CDR3 spans 16 residues. The CDR3 loop is CASSPFDRGGTDTQYF. CDR3 sequence (DNA): TGTGCCAGCAGCCCCTTCGACAGGGGAGGCACAGATACGCAGTATTTT.

This chain connects TRBV5-4 to TRBJ2-3, with D possibly TRBD2 on 7 matching bases. The CDR3 has 15 residues. Trimming left V 1 base short and J 3 bases short, with 12 bases between. Germline V gives CDR1 SGHNT, CDR2 YYREEE (reference sequence). CDR3 amino acids: CASSLRGGRTDTQYF. The CDR3 bases are TGTGCCAGCAGCTTGAGGGGGGGGAGGACAGATACGCAGTATTTT.

The V gene is TRBV2, the J gene TRBJ1-1; 9 bases align to TRBD1. The V segment lost 5 bases and the J segment 3 bases; nucleotides outside the gene matches: 4. CDR3 size: 14 residues. Germline-derived CDR1 and CDR2 are SNHLY and FYNNEI. The CDR3 here is CASSQQGADTEAFF. CDR3 nucleotide sequence: TGTGCCAGCAGTCAACAGGGGGCCGACACTGAAGCTTTCTTT.

In DNA, the CDR3 is TGTGCCAGCAGCAGTAGCGGGCATGCCTCGACCGGGGAGCTGTTTTTT. Protein sequence: CASSSSGHASTGELFF. The J gene is TRBJ2-2, the V gene TRBV5-5; TRBD2 aligns across 7 bases. The V gene end was trimmed by 4 bases and the J gene end by 5 bases; junction bases not matched to a gene: 11. The CDR3 is 16 amino acids. In germline, CDR1 is SGHKS, CDR2 YYEKEE (reference sequence).

The chain carries TRBV30 and TRBJ1-4, with D possibly being TRBD1 (6 bases). The CDR3 consists of 15 residues. CDR1 GTSNPN and CDR2 SVGIG come from the germline V gene (reference sequence). The V and J ends lost 0 bases and 6 bases respectively, with 14 bases between them. The CDR3: CAWSVRGGPDEKLFF. DNA for the CDR3: TGTGCCTGGAGTGTACGTGGGGGGCCGGATGAAAAACTGTTTTTT.

The chain has TRBV29-1 and TRBJ1-2, with a weak D call TRBD1 (5 bases). In germline, CDR1 is SQVTM, CDR2 ANQGSEA. V shed 4 bases and J shed 4 bases, with 10 bases lying between them. There are 12 residues in the CDR3. The CDR3 bases are TGCAGCGTTGGCAGGGAGCCCTATGGCTACACCTTC. This gives the protein CSVGREPYGYTF.

The CDR3 reads CASSSHPGQGYEQYF. The CDR3 coding sequence is TGTGCCAGCAGCAGCCACCCGGGACAGGGATACGAGCAGTACTTC. The chain is built from TRBV7-6 and TRBJ2-7; 9 nucleotides line up with TRBD1. With 5 bases clipped from V and 4 bases from J, the junction kept 9 bases outside the gene matches. Germline V CDR1 and CDR2: SGHVS, FNYEAQ. This CDR3 is 15 amino acids long.